This entry lists 15 T cell receptor beta chains sequenced from one sample in a study of T cell changes during pregnancy in multiple sclerosis. TCRdb keeps only in-frame clones here, not all; method: immunoSEQ multiplex PCR. The sample holds under 95,000 clones, under 95% seen once. The sample was CD4+ T cells from peripheral blood mononuclear cells, taken before pregnancy. The receptors derive from a female donor with multiple sclerosis, enrolled in a pregnancy study.

This clone was counted once. The CDR3 is CASRARDREGEQYF. CDR3 bases: TGTGCCAGCAGAGCGAGGGACAGGGAAGGGGAGCAGTACTTC. This rearrangement joins TRBV6-5 to TRBJ2-7; 9 positions match TRBD1. The V segment lost 6 bases and the J segment 7 bases; nucleotides outside the gene matches: 10. This CDR3 region has 14 residues. Germline CDR1 and CDR2: MNHEY and SVGAGI.

The genes are TRBV4-2 and TRBJ2-1; a weak D match, TRBD2 (5 bases). CDR1 and CDR2 (germline): LGHNA, YNFKEQ. This CDR3 is built from 17 residues. V gave up 0 bases and J gave up 0 bases, with 12 bases separating them. CDR3 nucleotide sequence: TGTGCCAGCAGCCAAGAACCGAGCGGCCACTCCTACAATGAGCAGTTCTTC. Amino acid sequence: CASSQEPSGHSYNEQFF.

The chain joins TRBV5-1 to TRBJ1-2; TRBD1 matches 8 bases. The V segment lost 4 bases and the J segment 4 bases; nucleotides outside the gene matches: 3. The germline V gene has CDR1 SGHRS and CDR2 YFSETQ. This CDR3 contains 13 residues. The CDR3 bases are TGCGCCAGCAGCCTAGACAGGGGCTATGGCTACACCTTC. As protein: CASSLDRGYGYTF.

The chain joins TRBV5-6 to TRBJ1-1; no firm D call. CDR1 SGHDT and CDR2 YYEEEE come from the germline V gene. This CDR3 has 15 residues. V was clipped by 4 bases and J by 1 base, with 14 bases between them. The CDR3 DNA is TGTGCCAGCAGCGCTGGAGTGGCTAGGAACACTGAAGCTTTCTTT. The encoded protein is CASSAGVARNTEAFF.

V usage is TRBV9 and J usage is TRBJ2-1; TRBD1 agrees at 7 bases. Germline V gene lookup returns CDR1 SGDLS and CDR2 YYNGEE. This CDR3 is 14 amino acids long. With V trimmed by 3 bases and J by 13 bases, 13 bases remained unmatched. The CDR3 here is CASSARQGMRLQFF. The CDR3 coding sequence is TGTGCCAGCAGCGCCCGACAGGGTATGAGGCTACAGTTCTTC.

The chain recombines TRBV20-1 with TRBJ2-5; D remains unclear. CDR3 length: 11 residues. Trimming left V 1 base short and J 5 bases short, with 5 bases between. Germline V gene data show CDR1 as DFQATT and CDR2 as SNEGSKA (reference sequence). CDR3: CSARVAETQYF. The CDR3 DNA is TGCAGTGCTAGAGTCGCGGAGACCCAGTACTTC.

J is TRBJ1-6 and V is TRBV25-1; D gene ambiguous. The CDR3 consists of 14 residues. CDR1 is MGHDK and CDR2 is SYGVNS in the germline V gene. The V end was cut by 4 bases, the J end by 6 bases, with 10 bases between. The CDR3 here is CASSGRGINSPLHF. The CDR3, as DNA: TGTGCCAGCAGTGGAAGAGGGATTAATTCACCCCTCCACTTT.

V usage is TRBV28 and J usage is TRBJ1-2; 7 bases align to TRBD1. The CDR3 spans 14 residues. Per the germline V gene, CDR1 is MDHEN and CDR2 is SYDVKM. V shed 7 bases and J 5 bases; nucleotides not matched to a gene: 10. The CDR3 DNA is TGTGCCAGCACCCCAGGGGGGAGGATATATGGCTACACCTTC. This sequence encodes CASTPGGRIYGYTF.

The chain is built from TRBV6-5 and TRBJ2-1; 11 nucleotides agree with TRBD2. Germline values: CDR1 MNHEY, CDR2 SVGAGI. The V and J ends lost 8 bases and 7 bases, in that order; junction bases with no gene match: 7. The CDR3 is 14 amino acids. The CDR3 sequence: CASQLAGASNEQFF. The CDR3 DNA reads as TGTGCCAGCCAACTAGCGGGAGCGAGTAATGAGCAGTTCTTC.

The chain carries TRBV28 and TRBJ1-3; 9 positions match TRBD1. This CDR3 contains 13 residues. The junction had 1 base not matched to a gene; V was cut back by 8 bases and J by 2 bases. Germline V gene data show CDR1 as MDHEN and CDR2 as SYDVKM. CDR3: CASRTGAGNTIYF. The DNA of the CDR3 is TGTGCCAGCCGGACAGGGGCTGGAAACACCATATATTTT.

The chain links TRBV10-1 to TRBJ1-3; D gene uncertain. Trimming removed 6 bases from V and 5 bases from J, with 8 bases in between. This CDR3 spans 12 amino acids. Germline values: CDR1 WNHNN, CDR2 SYGVQD (reference sequence). The CDR3 sequence is CASRNLRNTIYF. Here the CDR3 DNA reads TGCGCCAGCAGAAACCTACGAAACACCATATATTTT.

This rearrangement joins TRBV2 to TRBJ2-6; no reliable D call. CDR1 is SNHLY and CDR2 is FYNNEI in the germline V gene. The CDR3 length is 16 residues. The ends were cut back, 5 bases at V and 0 bases at J, with 11 bases in the middle. This CDR3 is CASSQFTSSGANVLTF. The CDR3 DNA reads TGTGCCAGCAGTCAATTCACAAGCTCTGGGGCCAACGTCCTGACTTTC.

The count of this clone is one. The gene calls are TRBV7-2 and TRBJ2-2, with 7 bases lining up with TRBD2. The CDR3 totals 13 residues. J gave up 6 bases and V 3 bases, and 1 base lay outside the gene matches. Germline values: CDR1 SGHTA, CDR2 FQGNSA. DNA of the CDR3: TGTGCCAGCAGCTTTCGGGGGGCCGGGGAGCTGTTTTTT. Amino acids: CASSFRGAGELFF.

This rearrangement joins TRBV18 to TRBJ1-1; weak D call: TRBD1 (5 bases). Trimming left V 0 bases short and J 8 bases short, with 10 bases between. The CDR3 extends over 13 amino acids. Germline values: CDR1 KGHSH, CDR2 LQKENI. The CDR3 coding sequence is TGTGCCAGCTCACCACCGGGCAGGGAAGAAGCTTTCTTT. Translated, it gives CASSPPGREEAFF.

The V and J genes are TRBV19 and TRBJ2-1; D possibly corresponds to TRBD1 (5 bases). In germline, CDR1 is LNHDA, CDR2 SQIVND (reference sequence). Trimming pared 1 base from V and 8 bases from J, leaving 6 bases between. The CDR3 has 12 residues. CDR3 residues: CASSIGGYEQFF. CDR3 nucleotides: TGTGCCAGTAGTATAGGGGGCTATGAGCAGTTCTTC.